The 8 T cell receptor beta chains given below trace back to one sample, sequenced in a study of shared T cell receptors in the human thymus. The assay was immunoSEQ multiplex PCR, and TCRdb's table has in-frame clones only and misses some. The sample holds about 500,000 clones, approximately 80% seen once. This sample also belongs to another study, concerning human thymus T cells.

The sequencing sample was made of thymocytes. The receptors were sampled from a boy less than two years old with a congenital heart defect.

This chain joins TRBV5-6 and TRBJ2-1; D is undetermined. From germline, CDR1 is SGHDT and CDR2 YYEEEE. The CDR3 is 14 residues long. Trimming pared 3 bases from V and 8 bases from J, leaving 15 bases between. CDR3 sequence reads: CASSCDGVRYEQFF. DNA for the CDR3: TGTGCCAGCAGCTGCGATGGAGTCAGATATGAGCAGTTCTTC.

V and J are TRBV28 and TRBJ1-5; 8 bases map to TRBD1. Losses at the gene ends were 4 bases for V and 0 bases for J; bases not matched to a gene: 5. This CDR3 has 16 residues. The germline V gene has CDR1 MDHEN and CDR2 SYDVKM. In DNA form, the CDR3 reads TGTGCCAGCAGTTGGACAGGGACTTATAGCAATCAGCCCCAGCATTTT. This sequence encodes CASSWTGTYSNQPQHF.

V and J are TRBV6-6 and TRBJ2-7; 12 bases agree with TRBD2. Germline V gene sequence: CDR1 MNHNY, CDR2 SVGAGI (reference sequence). V lost 7 bases and J lost 5; bases outside the gene matches: 9. CDR3 size: 15 residues. CDR3 in amino acids: CASTPRLAGVDEQYF. DNA for the CDR3: TGTGCCAGCACTCCGAGACTAGCGGGAGTCGACGAGCAGTACTTC.

This rearrangement joins TRBV4-1 to TRBJ2-5; no clear D gene. Germline V gene lookup returns CDR1 MGHRA and CDR2 YSYEKL. CDR3 size: 15 residues. V lost 3 bases to trimming and J lost 2 bases, with 13 bases between them. DNA of the CDR3: TGCGCCAGCAGCCATCCTGACTCACAACAAGAGACCCAGTACTTC. This translates into CASSHPDSQQETQYF.

This chain links TRBV2 with TRBJ1-5, with 8 bases fitting TRBD1. The CDR3 totals 15 residues. With 5 bases clipped from V and 4 bases from J, the junction kept 7 bases outside the gene matches. Germline assignment: CDR1 SNHLY and CDR2 FYNNEI. CDR3 sequence: CASSFLGQENQPQHF. For the CDR3, the DNA is TGTGCCAGCAGTTTCTTGGGACAGGAAAATCAGCCCCAGCATTTT.

CDR3 loop: CASSQEAKRYTDTQYF. The CDR3 DNA reads TGCGCCAGCAGCCAAGAGGCAAAGCGGTACACAGATACGCAGTATTTT. V usage is TRBV4-3 and J usage is TRBJ2-3; perhaps TRBD2 as D (5 bases). The CDR3 length is 16 residues. In germline, CDR1 is LGHNA, CDR2 YSLEER. V dropped 0 bases and J dropped 2 bases, with 12 bases sitting between them.

This clone was seen more than once but under ten times. This sequence joins TRBV4-2 and TRBJ2-1; possibly TRBD2 for D (5 bases). Trimming pared 0 bases from V and 10 bases from J, leaving 10 bases between. This CDR3 contains 13 residues. CDR1 is LGHNA, CDR2 YNFKEQ, per germline. DNA of the CDR3: TGTGCCAGCAGCCAAGAGGGAGACGACGAGCAGTTCTTC. This codes for CASSQEGDDEQFF.

This clone was detected only once. This chain connects TRBV5-1 to TRBJ2-7; a weak D match, TRBD2 (5 bases). There are 15 residues in the CDR3. CDR1 is SGHRS and CDR2 is YFSETQ in the germline V gene. Trimming cost V 0 bases and J 5 bases, with 15 bases left between them. The CDR3 DNA sequence: TGCGCCAGCAGCTTGGCTCCGGAGGCGATGGACGAGCAGTACTTC. Amino acids: CASSLAPEAMDEQYF.